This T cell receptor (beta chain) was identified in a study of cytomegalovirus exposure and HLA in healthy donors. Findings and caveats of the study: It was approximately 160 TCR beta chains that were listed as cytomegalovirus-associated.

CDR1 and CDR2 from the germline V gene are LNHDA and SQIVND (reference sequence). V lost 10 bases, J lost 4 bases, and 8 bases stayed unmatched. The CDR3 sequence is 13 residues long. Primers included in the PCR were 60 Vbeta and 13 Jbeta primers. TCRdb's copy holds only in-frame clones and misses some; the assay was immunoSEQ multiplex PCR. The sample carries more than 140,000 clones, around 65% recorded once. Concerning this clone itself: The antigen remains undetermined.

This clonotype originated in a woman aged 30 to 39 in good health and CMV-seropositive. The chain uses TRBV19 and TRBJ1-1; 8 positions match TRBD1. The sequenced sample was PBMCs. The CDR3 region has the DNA TGTGCCATTAGGACAGGGCCGGGCACTGAAGCTTTCTTT. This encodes CAIRTGPGTEAFF.